This is a list of T cell receptor beta chains from one sample in a study of early T cells in non-severe SARS-CoV-2 infection. TCRdb re-analysed the 5' RACE reads in MiXCR, keeping a single row per CDR3 protein. The sample has 75,000 to 80,000 distinct CDR3 sequences; 11% are singletons. Here the sequenced sample was whole blood, taken at baseline. The receptors shown here come from an adult who was a healthcare worker with PCR-confirmed SARS-CoV-2 infection or an uninfected control (not recorded which). CDR3s include the opening cysteine and the closing phenylalanine or tryptophan. The order of the fields is D gene, V gene, CDR3 protein. D genes are given only for firm matches.

- TRBV27 CASSLVKPGRWNTEAFF
- TRBV5-1 CASSFRDASYEQYF
- TRBV4-3 CASSQVGGSLIF
- TRBV18 CASSPQGEAVSQHF
TRBD1 TRBV20-1 CSATGTASYNEQFF
- TRBV6-5 CASSYYPRVANTGELFF
- TRBV28 CASSFRPRTDTQYF
- TRBV3-1 CASSQVLGETQYF
TRBD1 TRBV29-1 CSVEVDRVLGYTF
- TRBV7-3 CASSKGRDVGELFF
- TRBV20-1 CSAPSPANYGYTF
TRBD2 TRBV20-1 CSARSPSGGDNEQFF
- TRBV29-1 CSVEFVGWGKDTEAFF
- TRBV7-9 CASGRTENEKLFF
- TRBV2 CASTTGHLFYGYTF
TRBD2 TRBV14 CASSLASGGSYEQYF
- TRBV7-8 CASSSSTVSSTDTQYF
TRBD1 TRBV29-1 CSVADRGRQETQYF
- TRBV7-3 CASSLDPPGELFF
- TRBV4-1 CASSQDKAGSYNEQFF
- TRBV20-1 CSASSGHELNQPQHF
- TRBV7-2 CASSLTPGQYGYTF
- TRBV5-1 CASSQSTVITGELFF
- TRBV12-2 CASRSLGRDYEQYF
- TRBV15 CATSREKGLSNQPQHF
- TRBV20-1 CSARIEAVADEQYF
- TRBV7-9 CASSLKRQTNEKLFF
TRBD1 TRBV5-1 CASSLTGTGSSGANVLTF
- TRBV5-1 CASSLASGGDEQYF
- TRBV25-1 CASSEYLGGINSPLHF
- TRBV29-1 CSVVPSSTEAFF
TRBD1 TRBV28 CASSETGQGVRGQYF
- TRBV9 CASSVVGDGANVLTF
- TRBV4-1 CASSQDLYTGELFF
TRBD1 TRBV11-3 CASSQQGATNTGELFF
TRBD2 TRBV9 CASSVGLGLSDTQYF
TRBD2 TRBV2 CASSTELPGRGTSQPNEQFF
- TRBV3-1 CASSQLANEQFF
TRBD2 TRBV7-2 CASSLGLAGGPAYEQYF
TRBD2 TRBV5-1 CASARSGGAPVADTQYF
TRBD2 TRBV7-9 CACETSGTGPIRSYNEQFF
TRBD1 TRBV6-5 CATNRGPSSTDTQYF
TRBD2 TRBV12-3/TRBV12-4 CASSPGLAGGYEQYF
- TRBV6-6 CASSNQFRQTYEQYF
TRBD2 TRBV30 CAWSAGGLAGLGEQYF
- TRBV29-1 CSVVDWAGNTEAFF
- TRBV6-5 CASSYPEQYQPQHF
- TRBV6-4 CASSEVSIGGYTF
- TRBV5-1 CASSLRGTNTGELFF
- TRBV12-3/TRBV12-4 CASSSYGVYNSPLHF
- TRBV7-8 CASSSSTGRTDTQYF
- TRBV19 CASKSVPGDGKLFF
TRBD2 TRBV20-1 CSALGLAGDETQYF
TRBD2 TRBV28 CASSFWTSGDQETQYF
TRBD2 TRBV7-3 CASSLGGGAAGELFF
TRBD2 TRBV7-2 CASMGTSVHEQYF
TRBD2 TRBV7-9 CASSLALSGGFYEQYF